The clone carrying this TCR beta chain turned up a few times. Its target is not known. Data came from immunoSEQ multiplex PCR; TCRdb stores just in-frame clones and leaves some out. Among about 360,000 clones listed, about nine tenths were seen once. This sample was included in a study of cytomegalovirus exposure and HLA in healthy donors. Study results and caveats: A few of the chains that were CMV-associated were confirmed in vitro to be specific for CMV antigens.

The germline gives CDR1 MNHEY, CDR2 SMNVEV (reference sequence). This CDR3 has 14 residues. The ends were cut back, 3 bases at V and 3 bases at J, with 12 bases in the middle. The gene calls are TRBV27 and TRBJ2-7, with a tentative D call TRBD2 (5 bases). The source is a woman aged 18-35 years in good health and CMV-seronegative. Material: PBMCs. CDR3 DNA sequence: TGTGCCAGCAGTTTCGCGGGTGGCTACTACGAGCAGTACTTC. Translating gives CASSFAGGYYEQYF.